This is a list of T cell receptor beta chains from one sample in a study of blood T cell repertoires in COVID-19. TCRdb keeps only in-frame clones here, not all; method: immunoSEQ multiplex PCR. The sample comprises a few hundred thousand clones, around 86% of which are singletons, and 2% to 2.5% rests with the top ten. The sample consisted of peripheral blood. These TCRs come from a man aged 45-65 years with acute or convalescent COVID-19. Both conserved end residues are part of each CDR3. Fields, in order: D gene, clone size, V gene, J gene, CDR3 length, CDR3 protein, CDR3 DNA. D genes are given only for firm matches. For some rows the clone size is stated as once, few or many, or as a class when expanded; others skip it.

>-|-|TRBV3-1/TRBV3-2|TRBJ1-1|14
CASSQIGGDTEAFF
TGTGCCAGCAGCCAAATCGGAGGGGACACTGAAGCTTTCTTT
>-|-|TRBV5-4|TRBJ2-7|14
CASSLAKGLHEQYF
TGTGCCAGCAGCTTGGCCAAGGGACTCCACGAGCAGTACTTC
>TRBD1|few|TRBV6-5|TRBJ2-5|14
CASTGTGAVETQYF
TGTGCCAGCACCGGGACAGGGGCGGTAGAGACCCAGTACTTC
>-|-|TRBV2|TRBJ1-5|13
CASNEGAGQPQHF
TGTGCCAGCAATGAGGGCGCGGGTCAGCCCCAGCATTTT
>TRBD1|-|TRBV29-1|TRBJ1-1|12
CSVGDRATEAFF
TGCAGCGTGGGGGACAGGGCGACTGAAGCTTTCTTT
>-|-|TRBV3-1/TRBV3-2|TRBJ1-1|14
CASSQGRVNTEAFF
TGTGCCAGCAGCCAAGGGCGGGTGAACACTGAAGCTTTCTTT
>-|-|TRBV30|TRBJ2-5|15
CAWSTDRGSQETQYF
TGTGCCTGGAGTACAGACAGAGGCAGTCAAGAGACCCAGTACTTC
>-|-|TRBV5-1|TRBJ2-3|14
CASSFQGVGDTQYF
TGCGCCAGCAGCTTTCAAGGGGTTGGAGATACGCAGTATTTT
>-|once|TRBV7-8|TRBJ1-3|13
CASSPEAGNTIYF
TGTGCCAGCAGCCCTGAGGCTGGAAACACCATATATTTT
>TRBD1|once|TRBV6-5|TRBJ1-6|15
CASRSRQGGNSPLHF
TGTGCCAGCAGAAGTAGACAGGGTGGTAATTCACCCCTCCACTTT
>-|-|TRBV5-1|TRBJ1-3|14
CASPKGSAGNTIYF
TGCGCCAGTCCTAAAGGCAGCGCTGGAAACACCATATATTTT
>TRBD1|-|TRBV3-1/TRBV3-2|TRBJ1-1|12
CASRQGRTEAFF
TGTGCCAGCAGACAGGGGAGGACTGAAGCTTTCTTT
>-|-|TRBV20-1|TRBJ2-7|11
CSAQDTYEQYF
TGCAGTGCCCAAGACACCTACGAGCAGTACTTC
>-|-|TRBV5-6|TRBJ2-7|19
CASSSLGVGWSSDSYEQYF
TGTGCCAGCAGCTCCCTTGGCGTTGGGTGGAGCAGTGACTCCTACGAGCAGTACTTC
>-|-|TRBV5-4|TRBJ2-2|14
CASSLASRTGELFF
TGTGCCAGCAGCTTAGCCTCGAGAACCGGGGAGCTGTTTTTT
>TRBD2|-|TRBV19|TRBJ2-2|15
CASSITSGYTGELFF
TGTGCCAGTAGTATCACTAGCGGATACACCGGGGAGCTGTTTTTT
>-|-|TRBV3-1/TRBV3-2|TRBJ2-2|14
CASSQGQNTGELFF
TGTGCCAGCAGCCAAGGACAGAACACCGGGGAGCTGTTTTTT
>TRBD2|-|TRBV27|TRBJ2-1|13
CASSSGGALEQFF
TGTGCCAGCAGTTCCGGGGGGGCGCTGGAGCAGTTCTTC
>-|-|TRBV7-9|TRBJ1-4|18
CASSLLVGQSATNEKLFF
TGTGCCAGCAGCCTGCTCGTGGGACAATCTGCAACTAATGAAAAACTGTTTTTT
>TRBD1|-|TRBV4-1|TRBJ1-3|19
CASSQDLPRGDSRRNTIYF
TGCGCCAGCAGCCAAGATCTACCTAGGGGGGACAGCCGCCGAAACACCATATATTTT
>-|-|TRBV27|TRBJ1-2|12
CASSLGGFGYTF
TGTGCCAGCAGTTTAGGGGGGTTTGGCTACACCTTC
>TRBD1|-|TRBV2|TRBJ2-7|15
CASSPDPGQFYEQYF
TGTGCCAGCAGCCCTGATCCGGGACAGTTCTACGAGCAGTACTTC
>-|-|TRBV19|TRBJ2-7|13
CASSTRAIPEQYF
TGTGCCAGTAGTACGCGGGCGATTCCCGAGCAGTACTTC
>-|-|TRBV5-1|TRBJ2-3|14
CASSGGTLGDTQYF
TGCGCCAGCAGCGGGGGGACTTTAGGAGATACGCAGTATTTT
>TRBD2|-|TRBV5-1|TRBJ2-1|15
CASSSSGGSYNEQFF
TGCGCCAGCAGCTCGAGCGGGGGATCCTACAATGAGCAGTTCTTC
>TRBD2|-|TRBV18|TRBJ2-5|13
CASSQSGGETQYF
TGTGCCAGCTCACAGTCGGGAGGAGAGACCCAGTACTTC
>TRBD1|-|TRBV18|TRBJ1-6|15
CASSLEQGAESPLHF
TGTGCCAGCTCACTTGAACAGGGGGCTGAGTCACCCCTCCACTTT
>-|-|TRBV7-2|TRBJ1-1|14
CASSLGRGWTEAFF
TGTGCCAGCAGCTTAGGGCGGGGCTGGACTGAAGCTTTCTTT
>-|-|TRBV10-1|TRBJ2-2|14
CASSEATTTGELFF
TGCGCCAGCAGTGAGGCCACTACCACCGGGGAGCTGTTTTTT
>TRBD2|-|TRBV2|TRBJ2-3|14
CASKTSGGTDTQYF
TGTGCCAGCAAGACTAGCGGGGGCACAGATACGCAGTATTTT
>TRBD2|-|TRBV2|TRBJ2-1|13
CASSYEAGGKQFF
TGTGCCAGCAGTTATGAAGCGGGGGGCAAGCAGTTCTTC
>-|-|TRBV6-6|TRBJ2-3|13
CAIKGALPDTQYF
TGTGCCATCAAAGGGGCCCTACCGGATACGCAGTATTTT
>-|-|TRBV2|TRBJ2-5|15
CASKSAGAYQETQYF
TGTGCCAGCAAATCGGCAGGGGCTTACCAAGAGACCCAGTACTTC